This TCR beta chain was retrieved from a study of PD-1 blockade in mismatch repair-deficient tumors (dated by TCRdb to about 2017). As for the study more broadly: Between September 2013 and 2016, the trial enrolled around 86 consecutive patients with approximately 11 mismatch repair-deficient cancer types, every one of whom had been previously treated and was progressing. Deep sequencing of TCR CDR3 regions was used to track tumor-associated T cell clones in peripheral blood of patients responding to PD-1 blockade. Paper-wide results and their limitations: Clones residing in the tumor, which were often undetectable in blood before treatment, expanded quickly after pembrolizumab and then contracted, generally before radiologic responses.

The germline V gene yields SNHLY for CDR1 and FYNNEI for CDR2. Inclusive of the bounding cysteine and phenylalanine, the CDR3 is 12 residues long. The kept DNA is CDR3 alone, 36 bases in frame from the first base. Trimming at the junction amounts to 5 bases on V and 6 bases on J, and the germline ends lie 11 bases apart. Mismatch repair deficiency in every enrolled patient was established by polymerase chain reaction or immunohistochemistry. TCR sequencing was carried out for a few patients who responded to pembrolizumab therapy. Pembrolizumab PD-1 blockade was prospectively tested in advanced mismatch repair-deficient cancers, regardless of tissue of origin, in the phase II trial. Serial peripheral blood T cell samples were collected before and at multiple times after starting PD-1 blockade. Blood sampling times were expressed in weeks after the first pembrolizumab dose. A word on this clone: The antigen this receptor binds is unknown. Qualities for individual bases were not recorded, and no much larger clone is one base off.

Library preparation used the immunoSEQ multiplex PCR assay. As stored in TCRdb, this immuneACCESS dataset retains in-frame rearrangements with V and J assigned. A fraction of the clones does not appear; measured against another copy, unresolved V genes explain less than half of the discrepancy, and the remainder lacks a known reason. The sample table contains 60,000 to 70,000 clones; only one count was recorded for 88% of them. The ten largest clones represent about 15% of the sample. The clonotype was recovered from an adult with mismatch repair-deficient cancer. The input for sequencing was peripheral blood, taken 52 weeks after starting pembrolizumab. The sequence joins TRBV2 to TRBJ2-7; a tentative D match to TRBD1 spans 6 bases. The CDR3 region: CASSQTGSEQYF. The nucleotide sequence is TGTGCCAGCAGTCAAACAGGGTCCGAGCAGTACTTC.